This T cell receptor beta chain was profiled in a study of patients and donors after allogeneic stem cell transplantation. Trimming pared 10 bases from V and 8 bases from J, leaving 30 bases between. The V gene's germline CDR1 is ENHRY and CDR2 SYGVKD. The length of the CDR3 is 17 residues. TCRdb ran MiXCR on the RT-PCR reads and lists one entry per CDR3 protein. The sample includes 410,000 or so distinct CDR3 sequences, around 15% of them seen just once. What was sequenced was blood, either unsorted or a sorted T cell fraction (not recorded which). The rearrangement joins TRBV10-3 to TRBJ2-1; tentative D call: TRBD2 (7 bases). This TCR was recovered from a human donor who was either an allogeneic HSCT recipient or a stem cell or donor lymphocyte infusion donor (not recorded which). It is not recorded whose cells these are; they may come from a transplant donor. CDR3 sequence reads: CATQGGRGRPTLHEQFF. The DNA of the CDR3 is TGTGCCACCCAAGGGGGGCGGGGGAGACCGACGTTGCATGAGCAGTTCTTC.